The clone carrying this TCR beta chain was seen ten or more times. This sample stems from a study of Graves' ophthalmopathy and Graves' hyperthyroidism. Each donor who had ophthalmopathy showed moderate-to-severe activity, a CAS of ≥3, a NOSPECS of ≥4, and a duration under 3 months. The diagnosis was founded upon clinical symptoms, serum thyroxine, TRAb, thyroid ultrasound and orbital computed tomography. Beta-chain TCR CDR3 regions were amplified from RNA transcripts. RT-PCR with HTBI primers came first, then second-round multiplex PCR. MiXCR, applied by TCRdb to the multiplex PCR reads, yields one record per CDR3 protein. The sample consists of 200,000 to 250,000 distinct CDR3 sequences, 20% to 25% of them appearing once. The CDR3 consists of 15 residues. With 6 bases clipped from V and 3 bases from J, the junction kept 7 bases outside the gene matches.

The source of this sequence is a woman in her forties or fifties with Graves' ophthalmopathy. Sequencing was performed on peripheral blood. This chain connects TRBV12-3 or TRBV12-4 to TRBJ1-5, with 8 bases matching TRBD1. The CDR3 region is CASSSGGSHNQPQHF. For the CDR3, the DNA is TGTGCCAGCAGCTCAGGGGGCTCGCACAATCAGCCCCAGCATTTT.